This is a list of T cell receptor beta chains from one sample in a study of vaccination and CD4 T cells after COVID-19. The antigens these receptors bind are not known. Each CDR3 protein is one row after TCRdb ran MiXCR on the PCR reads. The sample holds roughly 15,000 distinct CDR3 sequences; around 30% are singletons and the top ten take roughly a fifth. The sample consisted of cultured CD4+ T cells from blood. All receptors come from a human donor with COVID-19. Each CDR3 is given with its conserved first and last residue. The D gene is left open where the match is weak. Size tells how often a clone was seen (once, few, many) or the class of an expanded clone, and some rows leave it out.

j_gene: TRBJ2-5
d_gene: TRBD2
len: 15
v_gene: TRBV27
abundance: few
CDR3nt: TGTGCCAGCTTTCTAGCGGGGGAGTACCAAGAGACCCAGTACTTC
CDR3aa: CASFLAGEYQETQYF

j_gene: TRBJ2-4
d_gene: TRBD1
len: 21
v_gene: TRBV4-1
abundance: -
CDR3nt: TGCGCCAGCAGCCAAGATCTATGGGGACAGGGTCAAGGAAAGCTCAAAAACATTCAGTACTTC
CDR3aa: CASSQDLWGQGQGKLKNIQYF

j_gene: TRBJ1-5
d_gene: -
len: 14
v_gene: TRBV19
abundance: -
CDR3nt: TGTGCCAGTAGTAGGGAGGATAGCAATCAGCCCCAGCATTTT
CDR3aa: CASSREDSNQPQHF

j_gene: TRBJ1-4
d_gene: TRBD1
len: 15
v_gene: TRBV20-1
abundance: few
CDR3nt: TGCAGTGCTAGAGAGTTGGGACAGGGTAATGAAAAACTGTTTTTT
CDR3aa: CSARELGQGNEKLFF

j_gene: TRBJ2-2
d_gene: TRBD2
len: 14
v_gene: TRBV27
abundance: few
CDR3nt: TGTGCCAGCAGTAGACTAGCCGGTCCCGGGGAGCTGTTTTTT
CDR3aa: CASSRLAGPGELFF

j_gene: TRBJ2-7
d_gene: -
len: 11
v_gene: TRBV2
abundance: few
CDR3nt: TGTGCCAGCAGTGAAACCTACGAGCAGTACTTC
CDR3aa: CASSETYEQYF

j_gene: TRBJ1-5
d_gene: -
len: 14
v_gene: TRBV19
abundance: -
CDR3nt: TGTGCCAGTAGTATAGAGAGGGGTGGTCAGCCCCAGCATTTT
CDR3aa: CASSIERGGQPQHF

j_gene: TRBJ2-7
d_gene: -
len: 14
v_gene: TRBV2
abundance: -
CDR3nt: TGTGCCAGTCGAGGGGGTCGGGGCTCCTACGAGCAGTACTTC
CDR3aa: CASRGGRGSYEQYF

j_gene: TRBJ1-2
d_gene: -
len: 12
v_gene: TRBV7-7
abundance: -
CDR3nt: TGTGCTAGCAGCTATCCGGGGAACTCTGGCACCTTC
CDR3aa: CASSYPGNSGTF

j_gene: TRBJ1-5
d_gene: TRBD1
len: 14
v_gene: TRBV6-2/TRBV6-3
abundance: -
CDR3nt: TGTGCCAGCAGTTGGACAGGGGGCCTTCAGCCCCAGCATTTT
CDR3aa: CASSWTGGLQPQHF

j_gene: TRBJ1-5
d_gene: TRBD1
len: 13
v_gene: TRBV28
abundance: few
CDR3nt: TGTGCCGGGGGGACAGTAAGCAATCAGCCCCAGCATTTT
CDR3aa: CAGGTVSNQPQHF

j_gene: TRBJ2-5
d_gene: TRBD2
len: 17
v_gene: TRBV11-3
abundance: -
CDR3nt: TGTGCCAGCAGCCCGAGAGGGGCGGGGGGTCGACAAGAGACCCAGTACTTC
CDR3aa: CASSPRGAGGRQETQYF

j_gene: TRBJ2-3
d_gene: -
len: 17
v_gene: TRBV7-2
abundance: -
CDR3nt: TGTGCCAGCAGCTTAACCCCGGTCGGTCGGGGCACAGATACGCAGTATTTT
CDR3aa: CASSLTPVGRGTDTQYF

j_gene: TRBJ2-6
d_gene: TRBD1
len: 16
v_gene: TRBV20-1
abundance: -
CDR3nt: TGCAGTGCTACACAGGGGACACCTCCGGGGGCCAACGTCCTGACTTTC
CDR3aa: CSATQGTPPGANVLTF

j_gene: TRBJ1-2
d_gene: -
len: 15
v_gene: TRBV5-4
abundance: few
CDR3nt: TGTGCCAGCAGCCCGAAACGGACAGCTAACTATGGCTACACCTTC
CDR3aa: CASSPKRTANYGYTF

j_gene: TRBJ2-7
d_gene: -
len: 14
v_gene: TRBV6-1
abundance: few
CDR3nt: TGTGCCAGCAGAGGACTAAAATCTCCGTACGAGCAGTACTTC
CDR3aa: CASRGLKSPYEQYF

j_gene: TRBJ1-2
d_gene: TRBD1
len: 14
v_gene: TRBV12-3/TRBV12-4
abundance: -
CDR3nt: TGTGCCAGCAGACTACAGGGGCCAAACTATGGCTACACCTTC
CDR3aa: CASRLQGPNYGYTF